The source of this TCR beta chain is a study of cytotoxic CD8 clonotypes in ibrutinib-treated CLL. The planned depth of sequencing spanned 1 in 200,000 to 1 in 1 million T cells. TCRdb's copy holds only in-frame clones and misses some; the assay was immunoSEQ multiplex PCR. Of some 130,000 clones detected, 75% to 90% appear once; the ten largest clones hold approximately 2%. CDR1 is KGHSH and CDR2 is LQKENI in the germline V gene. With 4 bases removed from V and 2 bases from J, the gap between germline ends came to 9 bases. This CDR3 comprises 13 residues. Findings and limits, study-wide: Sustained-remission and progressing patients had unequal sampling times.

About this clone: Its cognate antigen is unknown.

The material was PBMCs, obtained after 24 months of ibrutinib treatment. The chain uses TRBV18 and TRBJ2-7, with D tentatively TRBD1 or TRBD2 (5 bases each). The receptor's source is a human donor with chronic lymphocytic leukemia. CDR3 coding DNA: TGTGCCAGCTCACTAGGGGACGCCTACGAGCAGTACTTC. Protein product: CASSLGDAYEQYF.